This T cell receptor (beta chain) was found in a study of T cell responses to AZD1222 COVID-19 vaccine. As for the study in general: Second doses that came at about 4 or about 12 weeks were put together.

Profiled with immunoSEQ multiplex PCR; TCRdb holds only in-frame clones, not every one. The sample lists 65,000 to 70,000 clones; 88% were seen once. Deletions cut 5 bases from V and 10 bases from J, with 15 bases between. Germline V lookup: CDR1 SEHNR, CDR2 FQNEAQ (reference sequence). The CDR3 runs to 12 residues. Study-wide findings and caveats: Rises in breadth and depth of Spike-specific TCRs came after two AZD1222 doses. Regions left unmutated in variants are reportedly the target of nearly half of spike-specific TCRs. A mostly white British donor set with more females was recruited, and clonal diversity was possibly underestimated.

In the case of this clone: What it recognizes is unknown.

This specimen consisted of peripheral blood, obtained on day 0 of AZD1222 vaccination. The chain is built from TRBV7-9 and TRBJ2-7; D gene ambiguous. The receptor's source is an adult in good health. This CDR3 reads CASSDPGTYQYF. DNA for the CDR3: TGTGCCAGCAGCGACCCTGGAACTTACCAGTACTTC.